These T cell receptor beta chains were read from a single sample in a study of CXCR3-negative and CXCR3-positive naive CD8 T cells. TCRdb re-called the 5' RACE reads; every CDR3 protein appears as one record, without DNA. Its table records 85,000 to 130,000 distinct CDR3 sequences. The sequenced sample consisted of naive CXCR3+ CD8+ T cells from blood. Receptors originate from a human donor in good health. Some clones in this sample may be carry-over from other donors' samples. Both conserved end residues are part of each CDR3.

cdr3_length | j_call | v_call | cdr3_aa
13 | TRBJ2-3 | TRBV7-9 | CASSFGGPDTQYF
14 | TRBJ2-1 | TRBV12-3/TRBV12-4 | CASSSPPGGNEQFF
19 | TRBJ2-7 | TRBV5-6 | CASSLVFRPDYTHPYEQYF
16 | TRBJ2-1 | TRBV7-6 | CASSLAFGGAHNEQFF
13 | TRBJ2-1 | TRBV4-3 | CASSTGQGNEQFF
14 | TRBJ1-1 | TRBV13 | CASTAGVGHTEAFF
16 | TRBJ2-1 | TRBV20-1 | CSARVPSGTFYNEQFF
11 | TRBJ2-2 | TRBV2 | CASSVTGELFF
13 | TRBJ2-1 | TRBV29-1 | CSVGTPTYNEQFF
13 | TRBJ2-7 | TRBV6-6 | CASSPGTGVEQYF
15 | TRBJ2-1 | TRBV5-1 | CASSSGGGAWNEQFF
11 | TRBJ1-1 | TRBV2 | CACTLGTEAFF
15 | TRBJ2-7 | TRBV13 | CASSRTTTPTYEQYF
15 | TRBJ2-5 | TRBV6-5 | CASSYVAGEQETQCF
13 | TRBJ2-2 | TRBV6-5 | CASSEFSTGELFF
14 | TRBJ2-7 | TRBV20-1 | CSAREAGPPYEQYF
14 | TRBJ2-2 | TRBV20-1 | CSASEVSNTGELFF
15 | TRBJ2-2 | TRBV10-1 | CACSGADRALGELFF
16 | TRBJ2-3 | TRBV5-5 | CASSHKSSPNTDTQYF
17 | TRBJ2-1 | TRBV28 | CASSLLGPAGAYNEQFF
17 | TRBJ2-1 | TRBV5-1 | CASSLAPLAGPHNEQLF
17 | TRBJ1-1 | TRBV7-2 | CASSLAGVEGADTEAFF
15 | TRBJ1-1 | TRBV5-1 | CASSLVWGAVTEAFF
15 | TRBJ2-7 | TRBV27 | CASSLSGYHSYEQYF
13 | TRBJ2-1 | TRBV30 | CAWTEGRSNEQFF
15 | TRBJ1-2 | TRBV6-5 | CASSYSRDNPYGYTF
13 | TRBJ2-7 | TRBV21-1 | CTGGVSYVLDRYF
17 | TRBJ2-3 | TRBV28 | CASSSIRLDLGTDTQYF